Below are 27 T cell receptor beta chains sequenced from a single sample in a study of blood T cell repertoires in COVID-19. Produced via immunoSEQ multiplex PCR; TCRdb's table is partial and in-frame only. The sample has roughly 53,000 clones; 70% to 90% are singletons. Sequencing was done on a sample of peripheral blood. The receptors derive from a human donor in a cohort sampled during active COVID-19.

This clone was seen a single time. Different DNA sequences within this sample yield the same CDR3. This chain links TRBV6-5 with TRBJ2-3; D perhaps matches TRBD2 (5 bases). Germline lookup yields CDR1 MNHEY and CDR2 SVGAGI. CDR3 size: 15 residues. V dropped 2 bases and J dropped 1 base, with 10 bases sitting between them. CDR3 loop: CASSYLAGGTDTQYF. CDR3 nucleotides: TGTGCCAGCAGTTACCTGGCGGGCGGCACAGATACGCAGTATTTT.

This clone was counted a few times. V gene TRBV27 combines with J gene TRBJ2-1; 7 bases agree with TRBD2. The CDR3 sequence is 16 residues long. The V gene end was trimmed by 5 bases and the J gene end by 8 bases; junction bases not matched to a gene: 15. CDR1 and CDR2 (germline): MNHEY, SMNVEV (reference sequence). CDR3 nucleotides: TGTGCCAGCAGTCTCCCTAGCGGAACCACCATCGATGAGCAGTTCTTC. Translation: CASSLPSGTTIDEQFF.

The chain combines TRBV19 with TRBJ1-5; D is unresolved. Germline V gene lookup returns CDR1 LNHDA and CDR2 SQIVND (reference sequence). Deletions cut 3 bases from V and 2 bases from J, with 11 bases between. This CDR3 is built from 15 residues. The CDR3 sequence is CASSITGLGNQPQHF. The CDR3 DNA reads TGTGCCAGTAGTATCACGGGTTTGGGCAATCAGCCCCAGCATTTT.

The chain combines TRBV28 with TRBJ2-7; possible D gene TRBD2, 6 bases. Per germline, CDR1 MDHEN and CDR2 SYDVKM. Trimming removed 5 bases from V and 0 bases from J, with 23 bases in between. This CDR3 has 18 residues. The CDR3 here is CASSEGIREPFSSYEQYF. In DNA, the CDR3 is TGTGCCAGCAGTGAGGGGATCCGGGAGCCTTTCTCCTCCTACGAGCAGTACTTC.

The rearrangement joins TRBV2 to TRBJ2-7; 10 bases map to TRBD2. V lost 5 bases to trimming and J lost 3 bases; unmatched junction nucleotides: 7. Per germline, CDR1 SNHLY and CDR2 FYNNEI. The CDR3 is 15 residues long. DNA for the CDR3: TGTGCCAGCAGTCCTCGGCTAGCGGGGGACTACGAGCAGTACTTC. It yields the protein CASSPRLAGDYEQYF.

This chain connects TRBV19 to TRBJ1-2, with 7 nucleotides matching TRBD1. There are 14 residues in the CDR3. Germline CDR1 is LNHDA and CDR2 is SQIVND (reference sequence). V dropped 5 bases and J dropped 8; count of bases not matched to a gene: 11. The CDR3 here is CASSFTRTGVGYTF. In DNA form, the CDR3 reads TGTGCCAGTAGTTTCACCCGGACAGGTGTAGGCTACACCTTC.

The gene calls are TRBV7-9 and TRBJ1-1, with a possible D match to TRBD1 (6 bases). The CDR3 length is 14 residues. V was pared by 6 bases and J by 7 bases, with 18 bases between. Germline V lookup: CDR1 SEHNR, CDR2 FQNEAQ (reference sequence). This CDR3 is CASRYRDNRGEAFF. The CDR3 DNA reads as TGTGCCAGCAGATACCGGGACAATCGTGGTGAAGCTTTCTTT.

The CDR3 region is CASSYSSQGRGSNQPQHF. The CDR3 DNA sequence: TGTGCCAGCAGTTACTCGAGTCAGGGAAGGGGTAGCAATCAGCCCCAGCATTTT. V is TRBV6-2 or TRBV6-3 and J is TRBJ1-5; maybe TRBD1 (5 bases). This CDR3 comprises 18 residues. Germline V gives CDR1 MNHEY, CDR2 SVGEGT. Trimming removed 0 bases from V and 0 bases from J, with 15 bases in between.

The chain couples TRBV7-6 to TRBJ2-5; 7 bases are shared with TRBD2. J gave up 5 bases and V 1 base, and 7 bases lay outside the gene matches. This CDR3 region has 15 residues. CDR1 and CDR2 from the germline V gene are SGHVS and FNYEAQ. This CDR3 reads CASSLVGGSGETQYF. The CDR3 region has the DNA TGTGCCAGCAGCTTAGTGGGGGGGAGTGGGGAGACCCAGTACTTC.

In this sample, this clone turned up a few times. Other DNA sequences from this sample encode an identical CDR3 as well. This rearrangement joins TRBV20-1 to TRBJ2-7, with TRBD2 as a possible D gene (5 bases). Germline V gene lookup returns CDR1 DFQATT and CDR2 SNEGSKA (reference sequence). The CDR3 totals 10 residues. The V gene lost 5 bases and the J gene lost 7 bases, with 9 bases spanning the gap. The CDR3 spells CSAGRGEQYF. The CDR3 DNA is TGCAGTGCTGGCCGCGGGGAGCAGTACTTC.

The chain uses TRBV5-1 and TRBJ2-7; possible D gene TRBD2, 6 bases. CDR1 and CDR2 from the germline V gene are SGHRS and YFSETQ. The CDR3 loop spans 17 amino acids. Trimming stripped 0 bases from V and 2 bases from J, with 18 bases between. The CDR3 spells CASSLGSVKGRTYEQYF. DNA of the CDR3: TGCGCCAGCAGCTTGGGGAGCGTGAAGGGGAGGACCTACGAGCAGTACTTC.

The chain combines TRBV6-6 with TRBJ2-1; maybe TRBD2 (6 bases). Trimming removed 5 bases from V and 0 bases from J, with 17 bases in between. Per the germline V gene, CDR1 is MNHNY and CDR2 is SVGAGI (reference sequence). This CDR3 has 17 residues. CDR3 sequence reads: CASSLSSVGSSYNEQFF. In DNA, the CDR3 is TGTGCCAGCAGTCTCTCTAGCGTCGGAAGCTCCTACAATGAGCAGTTCTTC.

This sequence joins TRBV11-2 and TRBJ2-1; 11 nucleotides match TRBD1. The CDR3 has 15 amino acids. Germline V gives CDR1 SGHAT, CDR2 FQNNGV. With V trimmed by 2 bases and J by 10 bases, 7 bases remained unmatched. The CDR3 loop reads CASSLLGQGGQEQFF. The DNA for the CDR3 is TGTGCCAGCAGCTTATTGGGACAGGGGGGACAGGAGCAGTTCTTC.

The rearrangement joins TRBV4-2 to TRBJ1-1; 9 positions agree with TRBD1. V shed 4 bases, J shed 1 base, and the junction held 1 base outside the gene matches. Germline values: CDR1 LGHNA, CDR2 YNFKEQ. CDR3 length: 14 residues. The CDR3 here is CASSPGQGNTEAFF. The CDR3 DNA is TGTGCCAGCAGCCCGGGACAGGGGAACACTGAAGCTTTCTTT.

The CDR3 loop reads CASSVGTGHSPSEQYF. The DNA of the CDR3 is TGTGCCAGCAGCGTAGGTACGGGACACAGCCCCTCCGAGCAGTACTTC. The chain has TRBV9 and TRBJ2-7; tentative D call: TRBD1 (6 bases). The CDR3 has 16 residues. V lost 0 bases and J 6 bases, leaving 19 bases between the germline ends. Germline assignment: CDR1 SGDLS and CDR2 YYNGEE.

V and J are TRBV14 and TRBJ2-7; D is undetermined. V gave up 2 bases and J gave up 2 bases, with 10 bases separating them. Germline V gene data show CDR1 as SGHDN and CDR2 as FVKESK. This CDR3 is built from 14 residues. The DNA of the CDR3 is TGTGCCAGCAGCCAACTGGCGGCTCCCTACGAGCAGTACTTC. Translated, it gives CASSQLAAPYEQYF.

This clone was counted only a few times. The chain combines TRBV7-9 with TRBJ1-2; TRBD1 matches 12 bases. Germline trimming cut 8 bases from V and 6 bases from J; bases unmatched to any gene: 13. Germline values: CDR1 SEHNR, CDR2 FQNEAQ (reference sequence). The CDR3 runs 16 residues. For the CDR3, the DNA is TGTGCCAGCGGGGGGACAGGGGGCTATTCAGGAAATGGCTACACCTTC. It codes for CASGGTGGYSGNGYTF.

By sample share, this clone is medium-sized (0.01 to 0.1%). The gene calls are TRBV4-1 and TRBJ1-6; the match to TRBD1 covers 8 bases. The CDR3 extends over 19 amino acids. The germline V gene encodes CDR1 MGHRA and CDR2 YSYEKL. Trimming took 1 base from V and 3 from J; bases not matched to a gene: 11. Here the CDR3 DNA reads TGCGCCAGCAGCCAAGTTGGGACTGGGACAGGCGTCTATAATTCACCCCTCCACTTT. Translated: CASSQVGTGTGVYNSPLHF.

Remarks on this clone: An end of the junction does not agree with germline; a read error may underlie this. V gene TRBV7-9 combines with J gene TRBJ2-1; 9 nucleotides match TRBD2. This CDR3 spans 16 amino acids. In germline, CDR1 is SEHNR, CDR2 FQNEAQ (reference sequence). CDR3 in amino acids: CASSLATSGTYNEQFF. DNA of the CDR3: TGTGCCAGCAGCCTAGCGACTAGCGGAACCTACAATGAGCAGTTCTTC.

The rearrangement uses TRBV7-3 and TRBJ2-1; TRBD2 matches at 11 bases. The germline V gene encodes CDR1 SGHTA and CDR2 FQGTGA. This CDR3 has 15 amino acids. With 5 bases clipped from V and 4 bases from J, the junction kept 4 bases outside the gene matches. CDR3 sequence: CASSPGLAVYNEQFF. CDR3 in DNA: TGTGCCAGCAGCCCGGGACTAGCGGTATACAATGAGCAGTTCTTC.

The V call is TRBV6-2 or TRBV6-3, the J call TRBJ2-3; perhaps TRBD2 as D (5 bases). V gave up 4 bases and J gave up 2 bases, with 10 bases separating them. Germline-derived CDR1 and CDR2 are MNHEY and SVGEGT. This CDR3 comprises 14 residues. The CDR3 bases are TGTGCCAGCAGTTCCAGCGGAGCCACAGATACGCAGTATTTT. Protein sequence: CASSSSGATDTQYF.

The chain combines TRBV5-1 with TRBJ1-2; D not resolved. This CDR3 has 13 amino acids. CDR1 and CDR2 (germline): SGHRS, YFSETQ. The V gene lost 0 bases and the J gene lost 9 bases, with 12 bases spanning the gap. The CDR3 here is CASSLVEGMSYTF. DNA for the CDR3: TGCGCCAGCAGCTTGGTGGAGGGAATGAGCTACACCTTC.

This chain uses TRBV2 with TRBJ2-7; 8 bases match TRBD1. Germline V gene sequence: CDR1 SNHLY, CDR2 FYNNEI. The CDR3 runs 16 residues. V lost 2 bases, J lost 1 base, and 7 bases stayed unmatched. CDR3 protein: CASSEPWTGRSYEQYF. CDR3 in DNA: TGTGCCAGCAGTGAACCTTGGACAGGGAGGTCCTACGAGCAGTACTTC.

This chain's CDR3 is CASSRMTGRVEKLFF. For the CDR3, the DNA is TGCGCCAGCAGCCGAATGACAGGGCGGGTCGAAAAACTGTTTTTT. This rearrangement joins TRBV4-1 to TRBJ1-4; 7 bases fit TRBD1. Trimming took 4 bases from V and 8 from J; bases not matched to a gene: 10. CDR3 length: 15 residues. Germline V gene sequence: CDR1 MGHRA, CDR2 YSYEKL.

V usage is TRBV9 and J usage is TRBJ1-2; 7 positions agree with TRBD1. Germline V gene data show CDR1 as SGDLS and CDR2 as YYNGEE. J was trimmed by 6 bases and V by 3 bases; bases with no gene match: 8. CDR3 length: 14 amino acids. CDR3 region: CASSASTGFHGYTF. The DNA for the CDR3 is TGTGCCAGCAGCGCCTCGACAGGGTTCCATGGCTACACCTTC. Looking up the rest from reference TRBV9 and TRBJ1-2 gives the full variable domain: DSGVTQTPKHLITATGQRVTLRCSPRSGDLSVYWYQQSLDQGLQFLIQYYNGEERAKGNILERFSAQQFPDLHSELNLSSLELGDSALYFCASSASTGFHGYTFGSGTRLTVV.

This sequence joins TRBV28 and TRBJ1-5, with D possibly matching TRBD1 (5 bases). Germline V gives CDR1 MDHEN, CDR2 SYDVKM. This CDR3 region has 16 residues. V was trimmed by 8 bases and J by 6 bases, leaving 23 bases between them. The DNA of the CDR3 is TGTGCCAGCCTGCAGCAGGGAAAGACGAGGATTCAGCCCCAGCATTTT. It specifies CASLQQGKTRIQPQHF.

This clone was picked up a small number of times. The chain employs TRBV9 and TRBJ2-7; no firm D call. This CDR3 is 14 amino acids long. CDR1 SGDLS and CDR2 YYNGEE come from the germline V gene. V lost 0 bases to trimming and J lost 0 bases, with 7 bases between them. The CDR3 spells CASSVGPTSYEQYF. The CDR3 bases are TGTGCCAGCAGCGTAGGCCCTACCTCCTACGAGCAGTACTTC. The full variable domain, its missing parts supplied by reference TRBV9 and TRBJ2-7, is DSGVTQTPKHLITATGQRVTLRCSPRSGDLSVYWYQQSLDQGLQFLIQYYNGEERAKGNILERFSAQQFPDLHSELNLSSLELGDSALYFCASSVGPTSYEQYFGPGTRLTVT.